Each of the 25 T cell receptor beta chains below was sequenced from the same sample in a study of post-analysis software for immune sequencing data. The library was made from cDNA and included unique molecular identifiers. From the PCR reads, TCRdb called clonotypes with MiXCR, one entry per CDR3 protein. Found here are 430,000 or so distinct CDR3 sequences, approximately 37% of them singletons; the top ten hold roughly 8.2%. No antigen has been assigned to these receptors. Study-level results: With TRBV5-6, TRBV5-1 and TRBV20-1 included, five TRBV segments were more frequent in patients than in controls.

Sample: blood. These receptors originate from a girl aged 2-10 years with multiple sclerosis.

This chain connects TRBV14 to TRBJ2-7; D perhaps matches TRBD2 (5 bases). Germline loops: CDR1 SGHDN, CDR2 FVKESK. V lost 6 bases and J lost 0, with 12 bases in between. The CDR3 length is 14 residues. CDR3 nucleotides: TGTGCCAGCAGGGGCTCGGGGTACTCCTACGAGCAGTACTTC. As protein: CASRGSGYSYEQYF. Variable domain in full (rest from reference TRBV14 and TRBJ2-7): EAGVTQFPSHSVIEKGQTVTLRCDPISGHDNLYWYRRVMGKEIKFLLHFVKESKQDESGMPNNRFLAERTGGTYSTLKVQPAELEDSGVYFCASRGSGYSYEQYFGPGTRLTVT.

This clonotype has a count of ten or more. The CDR3 DNA reads as TGCGCCAGCAGCCTTCGTCAACGGGACAGTTATGGCTACACCTTC. This sequence encodes CASSLRQRDSYGYTF. The chain links TRBV4-1 to TRBJ1-2; 7 nucleotides line up with TRBD1. This CDR3 comprises 15 residues. V lost 4 bases, J lost 5 bases, and 10 bases stayed unmatched. Per the germline V gene, CDR1 is MGHRA and CDR2 is YSYEKL.

The chain joins TRBV12-3 or TRBV12-4 to TRBJ1-5; 9 bases line up with TRBD1. The CDR3 has 15 amino acids. Trimming at V came to 3 bases and at J to 2 bases, leaving 2 bases not matched to a gene. The CDR3: CASSFRTGGNQPQHF. DNA for the CDR3: TGTGCCAGCAGTTTTAGGACAGGGGGCAATCAGCCCCAGCATTTT.

The rearrangement joins TRBV20-1 to TRBJ2-3, with a weak D call TRBD2 (5 bases). Germline V gene sequence: CDR1 DFQATT, CDR2 SNEGSKA (reference sequence). The CDR3 length is 15 residues. V gave up 3 bases and J gave up 0 bases, with 13 bases separating them. The CDR3 spells CSASRTGSSTDTQYF. CDR3 coding DNA: TGCAGTGCTAGCCGGACTGGGTCTAGCACAGATACGCAGTATTTT.

The table lists this clonotype with a few counts. The chain is built from TRBV7-2 and TRBJ1-2; TRBD1 might be the D (6 bases). The germline V gene encodes CDR1 SGHTA and CDR2 FQGNSA. V lost 2 bases, J lost 2 bases, and 12 bases lay in between. This CDR3 has 15 amino acids. CDR3: CASSLTLTGNYGYTF. The CDR3 DNA reads as TGTGCCAGCAGCTTAACCCTAACAGGGAACTATGGCTACACCTTC.

A few counts support this clonotype. The chain recombines TRBV9 with TRBJ2-6, with TRBD1 as a possible D gene (5 bases). Per the germline V gene, CDR1 is SGDLS and CDR2 is YYNGEE. Trimming left V 4 bases short and J 0 bases short, with 11 bases between. This CDR3 comprises 16 residues. The CDR3 is CASSPRGSSGANVLTF. The CDR3 nucleotides read TGTGCCAGCAGCCCTAGGGGTAGCTCTGGGGCCAACGTCCTGACTTTC.

The CDR3 here is CASSWGAGGTDTQYF. The CDR3 DNA reads TGCGCCAGCAGCTGGGGAGCGGGGGGTACAGATACGCAGTATTTT. The rearrangement joins TRBV5-1 to TRBJ2-3; the match to TRBD2 covers 9 bases. The V gene's germline CDR1 is SGHRS and CDR2 YFSETQ. Trimming cost V 3 bases and J 3 bases; bases outside gene matches: 5. This CDR3 is 15 amino acids long. Based on the CDR3 plus reference TRBV5-1 and TRBJ2-3, the full variable domain is KAGVTQTPRYLIKTRGQQVTLSCSPISGHRSVSWYQQTPGQGLQFLFEYFSETQRNKGNFPGRFSGRQFSNSRSEMNVSTLELGDSALYLCASSWGAGGTDTQYFGPGTRLTVL.

Regarding this clonotype: A single base separates this from a much larger clone, so it may be a read error. The CDR3 loop is CASGRAGTGETQYF. CDR3 bases: TGTGCCAGCGGACGAGCGGGGACCGGGGAGACCCAGTACTTC. The V gene is TRBV5-8, the J gene TRBJ2-7, with 7 bases lining up with TRBD2. The J call is doubtful: the DNA matches TRBJ2-5 better. CDR3 length: 14 amino acids. Looked up from germline, CDR1 is SGHTS and CDR2 is YDEGEE.

The rearrangement uses TRBV6-2 or TRBV6-3 and TRBJ1-5; a weak D match, TRBD1 (6 bases). Looked up from germline, CDR1 is MNHEY and CDR2 is SVGEGT. Trimming removed 1 base from V and 7 bases from J, with 17 bases in between. The CDR3 sequence is 16 residues long. The CDR3 sequence is CASSYWKTGYLQPQHF. CDR3 DNA: TGTGCCAGCAGTTACTGGAAGACAGGATATTTGCAGCCCCAGCATTTT.

This clonotype was seen just once. This chain links TRBV11-1 with TRBJ2-1, with D unclear. V lost 1 base, J lost 4 bases, and 14 bases lay in between. CDR3 length: 16 amino acids. Per germline, CDR1 SGHAT and CDR2 FQDESV (reference sequence). The chain's CDR3 is CASSLDSPPRYNEQFF. CDR3 sequence (DNA): TGTGCCAGCAGCTTAGACAGCCCTCCCAGATACAATGAGCAGTTCTTC.

J is TRBJ1-2 and V is TRBV7-9; the match to TRBD1 covers 8 bases. Trimming removed 3 bases from V and 7 bases from J; junction bases left unmatched: 7. CDR3 size: 14 residues. CDR1 is SEHNR, CDR2 FQNEAQ, per germline (reference sequence). CDR3 region: CASSFQQGVFGYTF. The CDR3 nucleotides read TGTGCCAGCAGCTTTCAACAGGGGGTATTTGGCTACACCTTC.

V and J are TRBV18 and TRBJ2-7, with D perhaps matching TRBD2 (6 bases). The CDR3 loop spans 15 amino acids. In germline, CDR1 is KGHSH, CDR2 LQKENI. V was shortened by 6 bases and J by 0 bases, with 15 bases between the two germline ends. CDR3 sequence: CASSPLEGLSYEQYF. CDR3 nucleotide sequence: TGTGCCAGCTCCCCTTTGGAGGGGCTCTCCTACGAGCAGTACTTC.

The chain uses TRBV7-8 and TRBJ2-4, with D perhaps matching TRBD1 or TRBD2 (5 bases each). This CDR3 has 14 residues. In germline, CDR1 is SGHVS, CDR2 FQNEAQ. V dropped 1 base and J dropped 7 bases, with 11 bases sitting between them. The CDR3 bases are TGTGCCAGCAGCTTAGAGGGGAGTTCGAACATTCAGTACTTC. This codes for CASSLEGSSNIQYF.

This clonotype has a handful of counts. V gene TRBV20-1 combines with J gene TRBJ1-2; 7 bases match TRBD1. V shed 4 bases, J shed 4 bases, and the junction held 0 bases outside the gene matches. In germline, CDR1 is DFQATT, CDR2 SNEGSKA (reference sequence). The CDR3 runs 11 residues. In DNA form, the CDR3 reads TGCAGTGCTAACAGGGGCTATGGCTACACCTTC. Translated: CSANRGYGYTF.

This clonotype has a handful of counts. The rearrangement uses TRBV7-2 and TRBJ2-7, with 8 bases matching TRBD1. The tail of the sequence fits TRBJ2-5 better, so the J call may be wrong. Germline V gene lookup returns CDR1 SGHTA and CDR2 FQGNSA. This CDR3 has 15 residues. CDR3: CASSPGQGIRKTQYF. The CDR3 DNA is TGTGCCAGCAGCCCCGGACAGGGTATTAGGAAGACCCAGTACTTC.

The chain uses TRBV6-5 and TRBJ2-3; TRBD2 matches 9 bases. Per the germline V gene, CDR1 is MNHEY and CDR2 is SVGAGI. This CDR3 contains 17 residues. Trimming at V came to 0 bases and at J to 7 bases, leaving 11 bases not matched to a gene. The CDR3 loop reads CASSYSNAGGVGYTQYF. CDR3 coding DNA: TGTGCCAGCAGTTACTCGAATGCGGGAGGGGTAGGATATACGCAGTATTTT.

This clonotype was found a few times. J is TRBJ2-1 and V is TRBV7-6; TRBD2 agrees at 10 bases. The CDR3 consists of 15 residues. V lost 5 bases and J lost 2; bases outside the gene matches: 3. In germline, CDR1 is SGHVS, CDR2 FNYEAQ. The CDR3 nucleotides are TGTGCCAGCAGCCCCGGGACTAGCGCCTACAATGAGCAGTTCTTC. It is translated as CASSPGTSAYNEQFF.

This chain connects TRBV7-9 to TRBJ2-1; tentative D call: TRBD2 (6 bases). Germline V gene data show CDR1 as SEHNR and CDR2 as FQNEAQ (reference sequence). V lost 4 bases and J lost 9, with 25 bases in between. The CDR3 contains 17 residues. The DNA of the CDR3 is TGTGCCAGCAGCTGGACCCGGGAGTTATCCCTAACGTTTGAGCAGTTCTTC. This codes for CASSWTRELSLTFEQFF.

This clonotype has a handful of counts. The chain uses TRBV28 and TRBJ2-7; the D call may be TRBD1 or TRBD2 (5 bases each). CDR3 length: 16 residues. Trimming left V 5 bases short and J 3 bases short, with 20 bases between. CDR1 and CDR2 from the germline V gene are MDHEN and SYDVKM. The CDR3 reads CASSTYTGTDLYEQYF. The DNA of the CDR3 is TGTGCCAGCAGTACCTACACCGGGACCGACCTCTACGAGCAGTACTTC.

This clonotype was detected a few times. The chain employs TRBV29-1 and TRBJ2-7, with D possibly being TRBD1 or TRBD2 (5 bases each). Per the germline V gene, CDR1 is SQVTM and CDR2 is ANQGSEA. This CDR3 is 13 amino acids long. Trimming shortened V by 7 bases and J by 6 bases, and 19 bases separated the two germline ends. Here the CDR3 reads CSARDLYFAEQYF. Written as DNA, the CDR3 is TGCAGCGCCAGGGACCTTTACTTTGCCGAGCAGTACTTC.

This clonotype has just a few counts. Germline and junction disagree at one end, which may indicate a read error. J is TRBJ2-1 and V is TRBV6-5; 9 bases match TRBD2. The CDR3 has 16 amino acids. Germline values: CDR1 MNHEY, CDR2 SVGAGI. As DNA, the CDR3 is TGTGCCGGCAGTTCCGGGAGCGGGGGGCCCTACAATGAGCAGTTCTTC. It translates to CAGSSGSGGPYNEQFF.

V and J are TRBV7-8 and TRBJ1-1; D is undetermined. V dropped 3 bases and J dropped 3 bases, with 8 bases sitting between them. CDR1 and CDR2 from the germline V gene are SGHVS and FQNEAQ. This CDR3 region has 13 residues. The CDR3 spells CASSLVVDTEAFF. CDR3 nucleotides: TGTGCCAGCAGCTTGGTCGTCGACACTGAAGCTTTCTTT.

This clonotype was recorded a few times. The genes are TRBV11-2 and TRBJ1-2; 8 nucleotides agree with TRBD1. The CDR3 consists of 14 residues. Germline V gene sequence: CDR1 SGHAT, CDR2 FQNNGV. V dropped 0 bases and J dropped 4; count of bases not matched to a gene: 1. This chain's CDR3 is CASSLDGTGYGYTF. CDR3 DNA: TGTGCCAGCAGCTTAGATGGGACAGGCTATGGCTACACCTTC.

The chain couples TRBV5-1 to TRBJ1-4; D is possibly TRBD1 (6 bases). The CDR3 totals 15 residues. Germline V lookup: CDR1 SGHRS, CDR2 YFSETQ. Trimming left V 5 bases short and J 3 bases short, with 14 bases between. The CDR3 DNA reads as TGCGCCAGCAGATGGGGGGGCCCACCTAATGAAAAACTGTTTTTT. It codes for CASRWGGPPNEKLFF.

The chain recombines TRBV10-3 with TRBJ2-1; 10 nucleotides line up with TRBD1. Trimming removed 0 bases from V and 7 bases from J; junction bases left unmatched: 6. The CDR3 consists of 16 residues. Germline V CDR1 and CDR2: ENHRY, SYGVKD. The CDR3 coding sequence is TGTGCCATCAGTGAGTCGAGGGGACAGGGGTCAAATGAGCAGTTCTTC. Translation gives CAISESRGQGSNEQFF.